This is a list of T cell receptor beta chains from one sample in a study of cytomegalovirus exposure and HLA in healthy donors. The protocol was immunoSEQ multiplex PCR, while the TCRdb copy is restricted to in-frame clones and leaves out a portion. The table records more than 200,000 clones, more than 75% of them present only once. The sequenced sample was PBMCs. These receptors were obtained from a man aged 18-30 years in good health and CMV-seropositive. The CDR3 runs from the conserved cysteine through the conserved F or W. The D gene is left open where the match is weak. Clone sizes are given selectively: once, few, many, or a class where the clone is expanded.

>TRBJ2-1|TRBV7-6|.|.
TGTGCCAGCAGCTTAGGAATGACCGGCCATGAGCAGTTCTTC
CASSLGMTGHEQFF
>TRBJ1-5|TRBV28|.|.
TGTGCCAGCAGTTTAGAAAGGGGGGCTTATAGCAATCAGCCCCAGCATTTT
CASSLERGAYSNQPQHF
>TRBJ2-1|TRBV30|.|.
TGTGCCTGGAGTCGGATGGGGTCCTACAATGAGCAGTTCTTC
CAWSRMGSYNEQFF
>TRBJ1-1|TRBV2|few|.
TGTGCCAGGGGGCCGGCACAGGGGAACACTGAAGCTTTCTTT
CARGPAQGNTEAFF
>TRBJ2-1|TRBV6-4|once|TRBD2
TGTGCCAGCAGGCTCCGACTAGCGGGAGGACCCTACAATGAGCAGTTCTTC
CASRLRLAGGPYNEQFF
>TRBJ2-7|TRBV27|.|TRBD1
TGTGCCAGCAGTTTAGAGGGGGCTCTACGGTACGAGCAGTACTTC
CASSLEGALRYEQYF
>TRBJ1-3|TRBV28|few|.
TGTGCCAGCAGTCGTACAGTGACTGGAAACACCATATATTTT
CASSRTVTGNTIYF
>TRBJ2-2|TRBV10-3|.|.
TGTGCCATCAGTGGGATCCAGGGGGGGACCGGGGAGCTGTTTTTT
CAISGIQGGTGELFF
>TRBJ2-1|TRBV30|.|.
TGTGCCTGGACGTATGAGGGTGAGCAGTTCTTC
CAWTYEGEQFF
>TRBJ2-1|TRBV11-2|.|TRBD2
TGCGCCAGCAGGGCGGCTAGCGGGTCGGATGAGCAGTTCTTC
CASRAASGSDEQFF
>TRBJ1-1|TRBV30|.|.
TGTGCCTGGAGTGTACTGCTCCAGGTGGCTTTCTTT
CAWSVLLQVAFF
>TRBJ2-1|TRBV6-1|.|.
TGTGCCAGCAGTATCGGCGGACACCTCTACAATGAGCAGTTCTTC
CASSIGGHLYNEQFF
>TRBJ2-7|TRBV6-5|.|TRBD2
TGTGCCAGCAGCCCCGGACTAGCGGGAGTCAGCGAGCAGTACTTC
CASSPGLAGVSEQYF
>TRBJ2-1|TRBV7-2|.|TRBD2
TGTGCCAGCAGCTTAGCCGGACTAGAGGATGAGCAGTTCTTC
CASSLAGLEDEQFF
>TRBJ2-7|TRBV7-8|.|.
TGTGCCAGCAGCTTACCACCCCGCTTCGAGCAGTACTTC
CASSLPPRFEQYF
>TRBJ2-1|TRBV7-9|.|.
TGTGCCAGCAGCTACGGACTAGAGCAGTTCTTC
CASSYGLEQFF
>TRBJ2-1|TRBV4-1|.|.
TGCGCCAGCAGCCACACCAATCTAGTTGATGAGCAGTTCTTC
CASSHTNLVDEQFF
>TRBJ2-1|TRBV2|.|.
TGTGCCAGCAGTGAAGCGGGAGAGATTAGATATGAGCAGTTCTTC
CASSEAGEIRYEQFF
>TRBJ2-7|TRBV6-6|.|TRBD2
TGTGCCAGCAGAAGCGGGAGTCGATCCTACGAGCAGTACTTC
CASRSGSRSYEQYF
>TRBJ1-2|TRBV6-1|.|.
TGTGCCAGCAGCGGGAACTCCTATGGCTACACCTTC
CASSGNSYGYTF
>TRBJ2-1|TRBV7-9|.|.
TGTGCCAGCAGCTTAGCTGCGTTATACAATGAGCAGTTCTTC
CASSLAALYNEQFF
>TRBJ2-1|TRBV28|.|TRBD2
TGTGCCAGCAGTTTACGGGAGGGCCGTCTCAATGAGCAGTTCTTC
CASSLREGRLNEQFF
>TRBJ1-3|TRBV5-1|.|.
TGCGCCAGCAGCTTGTCGAGGGGAAACACCATATATTTT
CASSLSRGNTIYF
>TRBJ2-2|TRBV9|.|TRBD2
TGTGCCAGCAGCGTAGGAATGGTGCTAGCGGCCGCGAACACCGGGGAGCTGTTTTTT
CASSVGMVLAAANTGELFF
>TRBJ1-2|TRBV6-5|.|.
TGTGCCAGCAGTTACTCACAGAACTATGGCTACACCTTC
CASSYSQNYGYTF
>TRBJ2-7|TRBV10-3|few|.
TGTGCCATCAGTGACAGGGACCCCTACGAGCAGTACTTC
CAISDRDPYEQYF
>TRBJ2-2|TRBV9|.|TRBD1
TGTGCCAGCAGCGTAGCCGACAGGGTGCCCACCGGGGAGCTGTTTTTT
CASSVADRVPTGELFF
>TRBJ2-7|TRBV27|.|TRBD2
TGTGCCAGCAGTCTCCGACTAGCGGGAGGAGTATACGAGCAGTACTTC
CASSLRLAGGVYEQYF
>TRBJ2-7|TRBV27|once|.
TGTGCCAGCAGTTTATCGGCAGGAAACTATTACGAGCAGTACTTC
CASSLSAGNYYEQYF
>TRBJ2-7|TRBV25-1|.|.
TGTGCCAGCACCGGGAGTAGCGAGCAGTACTTC
CASTGSSEQYF
>TRBJ2-1|TRBV27|.|TRBD2
TGTGCCAGCAGTTTCCATCTAGCGGCCTCCTACAATGAGCAGTTCTTC
CASSFHLAASYNEQFF
>TRBJ1-1|TRBV5-1|.|.
TGCGCCAGCAGCCCGGAGGTCAACACTGAAGCTTTCTTT
CASSPEVNTEAFF
>TRBJ1-1|TRBV28|.|TRBD1
TGTGCCAGCAGACCTACCGGGACAGTGAACACTGAAGCTTTCTTT
CASRPTGTVNTEAFF
>TRBJ2-7|TRBV28|.|.
TGTGCCAGCAGTTTTCTCGCAGGGGCTGGGTACGAGCAGTACTTC
CASSFLAGAGYEQYF
>TRBJ1-2|TRBV28|.|.
TGTGCCAGCAGACCAACAGGGAGAGGGGGCTACACCTTC
CASRPTGRGGYTF
>TRBJ2-3|TRBV10-1|.|TRBD2
TGCGCCAGCAGTGACCCCTTAGCGGGGTCCACAGATACGCAGTATTTT
CASSDPLAGSTDTQYF
>TRBJ2-1|TRBV13|.|TRBD2
TGTGCCAGCAGCCGTCCCGGGACTAGTACTTACAATGAGCAGTTCTTC
CASSRPGTSTYNEQFF
>TRBJ2-7|TRBV7-3|.|TRBD2
TGTGCCAGCAGCTTAATTCCGGGAGGAAGCGAGCAGTACTTC
CASSLIPGGSEQYF
>TRBJ2-2|TRBV2|.|.
TGTGCCAGCAGTGAAGTCGGGAACACCGGGGAGCTGTTTTTT
CASSEVGNTGELFF
>TRBJ1-4|TRBV7-2|.|TRBD1
TGTGCCAGCAGCTCTACAGGGGTCGGGGAAAAACTGTTTTTT
CASSSTGVGEKLFF
>TRBJ2-7|TRBV11-3|.|TRBD2
TGTGCCAGCAGCCCTCACGGGAGGGCCTACGAGCAGTACTTC
CASSPHGRAYEQYF
>TRBJ1-1|TRBV5-5|once|.
TGTGCCAGCAGCTCCTGGGCGGGGACATCGAACACTGAAGCTTTCTTT
CASSSWAGTSNTEAFF
>TRBJ2-3|TRBV7-6|.|.
TGTGCCAGCAGCCCAAACGGGGGCAGTAGCACAGATACGCAGTATTTT
CASSPNGGSSTDTQYF
>TRBJ2-1|TRBV9|.|.
TGTGCCAGCAGCGTGGGCACGAGCTCCTACAATGAGCAGTTCTTC
CASSVGTSSYNEQFF
>TRBJ2-7|TRBV18|.|TRBD1
TGTGCCAGCTCACCCGGGCAGGGGGCCTACGAGCAGTACTTC
CASSPGQGAYEQYF
>TRBJ2-7|TRBV19|.|TRBD1
TGTGCCAGTAGTCTTGGACAGGGGGGCTACTACGAGCAGTACTTC
CASSLGQGGYYEQYF
>TRBJ1-5|TRBV6-1|.|.
TGTGCCAGCAGTGAATGGTATGTGGGCAATCAGCCCCAGCATTTT
CASSEWYVGNQPQHF
>TRBJ1-1|TRBV2|.|TRBD1
TGTGCCACTTCGGGACAGGGGAACACTGAAGCTTTCTTT
CATSGQGNTEAFF
>TRBJ2-3|TRBV7-9|once|TRBD2
TGTGCCAGCAGCTTATTGCTGACTAGCGATGCAGATACGCAGTATTTT
CASSLLLTSDADTQYF
>TRBJ2-3|TRBV19|.|TRBD2
TGTGCCAGTAGTATTTCGGTTGGGACTAGCGGGACCAGGGGTACGCAGTATTTT
CASSISVGTSGTRGTQYF